This T cell receptor (beta chain) was sequenced during a study of T cell repertoires in cytomegalovirus infection. Study-wide context: It was the public TCR beta signatures that indicated both CMV infection and matching HLA type.

Study-wide results and limits: In two of eight donors, the top clonotype was HLA-C-restricted CMV-specific. Cumulative public TCR beta family frequency identified CMV carriers with the relevant HLA.

This clonotype was seen ten or more times. Its target is not known. J was trimmed by 7 bases and V by 3 bases; bases with no gene match: 5. The CDR3 spans 14 residues. Germline V gives CDR1 SGHTA, CDR2 FQGNSA. MiXCR, run by TCRdb on the reads, gives a single entry per CDR3 protein. The repertoire holds about 490,000 distinct CDR3 sequences, with about 25% as singletons. The receptor was derived from a human donor in good health (CMV status not recorded). Some clones in this sample may be carry-over from other donors' samples. V is TRBV7-2 and J is TRBJ1-4; TRBD1 aligns across 7 bases. The specimen sequenced was PBMCs. The CDR3 DNA reads as TGTGCCAGCAGCTTCGGGACAGTTGGTGAAAAACTGTTTTTT. Translation gives CASSFGTVGEKLFF.